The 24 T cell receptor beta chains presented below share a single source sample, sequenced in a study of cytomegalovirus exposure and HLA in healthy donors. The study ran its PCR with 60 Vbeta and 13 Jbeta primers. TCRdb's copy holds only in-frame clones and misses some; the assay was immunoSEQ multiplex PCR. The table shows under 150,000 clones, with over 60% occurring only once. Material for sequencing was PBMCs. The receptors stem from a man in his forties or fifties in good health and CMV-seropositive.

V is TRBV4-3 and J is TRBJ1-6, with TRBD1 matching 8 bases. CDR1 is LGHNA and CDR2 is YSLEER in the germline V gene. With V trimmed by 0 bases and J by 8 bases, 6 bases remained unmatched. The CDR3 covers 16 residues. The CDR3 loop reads CASSQDPSGGYSPLHF. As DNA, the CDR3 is TGCGCCAGCAGCCAAGATCCGTCAGGGGGCTATTCACCCCTCCACTTT.

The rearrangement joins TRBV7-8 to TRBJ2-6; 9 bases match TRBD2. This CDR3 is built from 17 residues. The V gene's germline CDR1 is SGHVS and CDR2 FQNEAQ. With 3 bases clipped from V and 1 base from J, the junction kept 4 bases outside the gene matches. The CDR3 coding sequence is TGTGCCAGCAGCTTTTCTAGCGGGATTTCTGGGGCCAACGTCCTGACTTTC. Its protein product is CASSFSSGISGANVLTF.

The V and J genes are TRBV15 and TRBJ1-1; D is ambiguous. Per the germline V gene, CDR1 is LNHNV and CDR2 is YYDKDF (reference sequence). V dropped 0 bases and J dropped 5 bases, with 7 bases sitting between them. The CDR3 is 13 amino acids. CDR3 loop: CATSRDQVTEAFF. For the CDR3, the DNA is TGTGCCACCAGCAGAGATCAGGTGACTGAAGCTTTCTTT.

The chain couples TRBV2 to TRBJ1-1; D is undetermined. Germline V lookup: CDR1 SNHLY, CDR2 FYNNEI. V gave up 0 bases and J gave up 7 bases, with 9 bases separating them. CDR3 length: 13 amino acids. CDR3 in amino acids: CASSEALGVEAFF. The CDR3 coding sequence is TGTGCCAGCAGTGAAGCCCTTGGAGTTGAAGCTTTCTTT.

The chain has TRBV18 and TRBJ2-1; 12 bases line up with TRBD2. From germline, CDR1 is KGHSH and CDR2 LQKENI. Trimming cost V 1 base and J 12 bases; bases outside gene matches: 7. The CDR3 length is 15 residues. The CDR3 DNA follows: TGTGCCAGCTCACCACGGACTAGCGGGGCCCTTAGGCAGTTCTTC. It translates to CASSPRTSGALRQFF.

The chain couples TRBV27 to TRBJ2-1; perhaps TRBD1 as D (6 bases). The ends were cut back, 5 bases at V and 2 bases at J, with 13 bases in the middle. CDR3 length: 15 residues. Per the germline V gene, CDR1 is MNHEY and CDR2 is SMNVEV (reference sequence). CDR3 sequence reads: CASSLGQSTYNEQFF. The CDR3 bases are TGTGCCAGCAGTCTAGGACAGTCAACCTACAATGAGCAGTTCTTC.

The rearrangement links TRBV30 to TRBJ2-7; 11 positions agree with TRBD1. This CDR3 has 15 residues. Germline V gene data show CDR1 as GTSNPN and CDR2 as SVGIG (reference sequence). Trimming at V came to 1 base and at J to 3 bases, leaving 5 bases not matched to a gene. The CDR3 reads CAWSAPGTGGYEQYF. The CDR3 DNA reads TGTGCCTGGAGTGCTCCCGGGACAGGGGGCTACGAGCAGTACTTC.

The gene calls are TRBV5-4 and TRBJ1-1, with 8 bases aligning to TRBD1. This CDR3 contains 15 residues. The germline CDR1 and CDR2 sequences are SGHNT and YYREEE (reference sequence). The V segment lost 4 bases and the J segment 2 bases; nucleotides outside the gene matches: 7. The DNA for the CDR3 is TGTGCCAGCAGCACCGGACAGGGCCTTAACACTGAAGCTTTCTTT. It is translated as CASSTGQGLNTEAFF.

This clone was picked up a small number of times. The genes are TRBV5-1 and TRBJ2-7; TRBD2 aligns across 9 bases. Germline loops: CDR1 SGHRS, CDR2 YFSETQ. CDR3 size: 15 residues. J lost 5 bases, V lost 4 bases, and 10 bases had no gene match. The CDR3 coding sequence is TGCGCCAGCAGCCCAGGGACTAGCTATTTCAACGAGCAGTACTTC. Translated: CASSPGTSYFNEQYF.

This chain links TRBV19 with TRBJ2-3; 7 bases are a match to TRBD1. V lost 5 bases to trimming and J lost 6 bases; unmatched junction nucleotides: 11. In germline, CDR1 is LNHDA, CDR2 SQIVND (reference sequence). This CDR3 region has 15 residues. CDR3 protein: CASSRQGNVFDTQYF. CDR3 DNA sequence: TGTGCCAGTAGTCGACAGGGAAACGTTTTCGATACGCAGTATTTT.

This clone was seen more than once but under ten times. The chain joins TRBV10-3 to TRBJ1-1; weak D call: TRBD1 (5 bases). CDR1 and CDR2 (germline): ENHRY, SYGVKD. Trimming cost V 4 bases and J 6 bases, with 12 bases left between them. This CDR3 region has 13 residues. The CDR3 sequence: CAISAGREAEAFF. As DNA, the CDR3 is TGTGCCATCAGTGCCGGCAGGGAAGCTGAAGCTTTCTTT.

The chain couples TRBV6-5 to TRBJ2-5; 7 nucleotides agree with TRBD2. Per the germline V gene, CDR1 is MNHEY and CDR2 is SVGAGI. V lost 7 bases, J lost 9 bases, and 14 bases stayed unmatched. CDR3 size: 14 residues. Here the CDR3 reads CASTRAGSDGAQYF. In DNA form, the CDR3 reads TGTGCCAGCACTAGAGCGGGATCCGACGGGGCCCAGTACTTC.

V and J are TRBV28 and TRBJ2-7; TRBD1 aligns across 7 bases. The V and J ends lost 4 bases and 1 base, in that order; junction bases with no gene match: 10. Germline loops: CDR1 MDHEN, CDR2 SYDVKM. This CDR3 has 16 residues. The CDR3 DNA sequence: TGTGCCAGCAGTTCGCTCACACGGGACAGATCCTACGAGCAGTACTTC. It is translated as CASSSLTRDRSYEQYF.

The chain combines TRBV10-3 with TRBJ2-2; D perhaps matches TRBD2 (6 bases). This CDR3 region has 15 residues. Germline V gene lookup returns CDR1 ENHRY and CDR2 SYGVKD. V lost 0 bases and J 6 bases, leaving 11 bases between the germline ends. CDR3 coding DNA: TGTGCCATCAGTGAGTCTGGCGGGAATGCCGGGGAGCTGTTTTTT. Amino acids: CAISESGGNAGELFF.

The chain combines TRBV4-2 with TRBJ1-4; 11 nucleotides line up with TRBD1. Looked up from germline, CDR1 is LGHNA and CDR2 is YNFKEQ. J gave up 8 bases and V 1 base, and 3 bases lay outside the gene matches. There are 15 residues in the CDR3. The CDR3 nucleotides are TGTGCCAGCAGCCAAGGGACAGGGGGCGAAGAAAAACTGTTTTTT. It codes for CASSQGTGGEEKLFF.

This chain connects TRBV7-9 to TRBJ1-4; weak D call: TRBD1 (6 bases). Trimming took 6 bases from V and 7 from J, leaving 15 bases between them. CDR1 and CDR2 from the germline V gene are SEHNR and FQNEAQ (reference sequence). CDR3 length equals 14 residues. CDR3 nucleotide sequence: TGTGCCAGCAGTCGCCTGGGGGGGCTTGAAAAACTGTTTTTT. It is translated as CASSRLGGLEKLFF.

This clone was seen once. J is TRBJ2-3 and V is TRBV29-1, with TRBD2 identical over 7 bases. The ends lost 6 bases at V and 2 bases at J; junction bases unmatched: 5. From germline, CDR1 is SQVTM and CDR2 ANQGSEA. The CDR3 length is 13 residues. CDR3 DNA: TGCAGCGTAAGCGGGGTTTACACAGATACGCAGTATTTT. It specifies CSVSGVYTDTQYF.

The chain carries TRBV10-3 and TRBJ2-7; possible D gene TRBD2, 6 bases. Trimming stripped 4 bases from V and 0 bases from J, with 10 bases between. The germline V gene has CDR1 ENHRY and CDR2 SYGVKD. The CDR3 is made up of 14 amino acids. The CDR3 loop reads CAISVWEDSYEQYF. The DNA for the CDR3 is TGTGCCATCAGTGTATGGGAGGACTCCTACGAGCAGTACTTC.

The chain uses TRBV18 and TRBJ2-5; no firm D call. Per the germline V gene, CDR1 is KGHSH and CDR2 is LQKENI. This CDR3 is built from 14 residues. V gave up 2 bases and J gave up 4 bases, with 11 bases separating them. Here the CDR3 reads CASSPGEAAETQYF. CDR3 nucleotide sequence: TGTGCCAGCTCACCAGGCGAGGCAGCAGAGACCCAGTACTTC. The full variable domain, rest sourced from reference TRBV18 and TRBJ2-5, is NAGVMQNPRHLVRRRGQEARLRCSPMKGHSHVYWYRQLPEEGLKFMVYLQKENIIDESGMPKERFSAEFPKEGPSILRIQQVVRGDSAAYFCASSPGEAAETQYFGPGTRLLVL.

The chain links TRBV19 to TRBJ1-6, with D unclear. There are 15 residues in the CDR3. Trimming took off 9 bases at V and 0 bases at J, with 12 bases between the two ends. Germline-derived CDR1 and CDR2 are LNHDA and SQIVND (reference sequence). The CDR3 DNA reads TGTGCCAGCACCCCCCCGGGCTCCTATAATTCACCCCTCCACTTT. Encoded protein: CASTPPGSYNSPLHF.

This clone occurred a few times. The chain's CDR3 is CASSMRVGPAGSGYTF. Here the CDR3 DNA reads TGTGCCAGTAGTATGCGCGTGGGGCCGGCGGGGAGCGGCTACACCTTC. The chain combines TRBV19 with TRBJ1-2, with D possibly being TRBD1 (5 bases). Germline-derived CDR1 and CDR2 are LNHDA and SQIVND (reference sequence). This CDR3 contains 16 residues. Trimming took 3 bases from V and 8 from J, leaving 22 bases between them.

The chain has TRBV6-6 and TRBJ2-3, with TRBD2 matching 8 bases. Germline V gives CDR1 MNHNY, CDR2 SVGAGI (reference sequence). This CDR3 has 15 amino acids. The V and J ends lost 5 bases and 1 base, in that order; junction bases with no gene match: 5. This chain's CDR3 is CASSHGTSGTDTQYF. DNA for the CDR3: TGTGCCAGCAGTCACGGGACTAGTGGCACAGATACGCAGTATTTT.

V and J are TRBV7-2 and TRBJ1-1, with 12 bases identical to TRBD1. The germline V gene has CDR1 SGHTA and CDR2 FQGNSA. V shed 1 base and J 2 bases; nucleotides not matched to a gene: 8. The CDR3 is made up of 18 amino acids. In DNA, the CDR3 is TGTGCCAGCAGCTTAGTAGGGACAGGGGGCCTGAGAAACACTGAAGCTTTCTTT. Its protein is CASSLVGTGGLRNTEAFF. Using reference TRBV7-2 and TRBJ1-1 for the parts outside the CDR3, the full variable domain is GAGVSQSPSNKVTEKGKDVELRCDPISGHTALYWYRQSLGQGLEFLIYFQGNSAPDKSGLPSDRFSAERTGGSVSTLTIQRTQQEDSAVYLCASSLVGTGGLRNTEAFFGQGTRLTVV.

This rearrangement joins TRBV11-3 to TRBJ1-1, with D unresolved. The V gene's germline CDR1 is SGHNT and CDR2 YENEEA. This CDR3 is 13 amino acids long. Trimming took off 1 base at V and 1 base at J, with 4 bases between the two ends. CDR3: CASSLAGNTEAFF. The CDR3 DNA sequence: TGTGCCAGCAGCTTAGCAGGGAACACTGAAGCTTTCTTT.